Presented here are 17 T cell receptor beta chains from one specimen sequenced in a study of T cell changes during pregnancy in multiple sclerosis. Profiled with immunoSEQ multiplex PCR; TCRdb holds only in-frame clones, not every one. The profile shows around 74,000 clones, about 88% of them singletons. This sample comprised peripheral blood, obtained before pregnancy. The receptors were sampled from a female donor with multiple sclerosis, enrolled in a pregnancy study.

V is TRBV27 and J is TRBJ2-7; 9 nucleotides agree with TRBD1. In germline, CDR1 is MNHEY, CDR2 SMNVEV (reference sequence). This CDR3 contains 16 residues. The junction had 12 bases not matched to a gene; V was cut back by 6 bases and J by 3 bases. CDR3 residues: CASSKGDPGQGYEQYF. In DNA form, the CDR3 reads TGTGCCAGCAGCAAGGGGGACCCGGGACAGGGCTACGAGCAGTACTTC.

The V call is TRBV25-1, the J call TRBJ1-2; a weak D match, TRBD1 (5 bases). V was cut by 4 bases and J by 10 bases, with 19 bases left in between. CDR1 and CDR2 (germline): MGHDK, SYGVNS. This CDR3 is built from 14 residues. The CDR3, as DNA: TGTGCCAGCAGTGGAAGTAGGAGGGGCCCGACCTACACCTTC. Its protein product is CASSGSRRGPTYTF.

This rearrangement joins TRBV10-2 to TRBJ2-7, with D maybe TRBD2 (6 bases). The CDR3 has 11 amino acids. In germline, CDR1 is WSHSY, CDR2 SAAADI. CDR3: CDRRGPYEQYF. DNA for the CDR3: TGCGATCGGCGGGGCCCCTACGAGCAGTACTTC.

In DNA form, the CDR3 reads TGTGCCAGCAGCTATGCGCCGTTAAGCTCTGGAAACACCATATATTTT. It yields the protein CASSYAPLSSGNTIYF. The J gene is TRBJ1-3, the V gene TRBV7-9; D ambiguous. This CDR3 is built from 16 residues. CDR1 is SEHNR and CDR2 is FQNEAQ in the germline V gene (reference sequence). V lost 4 bases and J 0 bases, leaving 13 bases between the germline ends.

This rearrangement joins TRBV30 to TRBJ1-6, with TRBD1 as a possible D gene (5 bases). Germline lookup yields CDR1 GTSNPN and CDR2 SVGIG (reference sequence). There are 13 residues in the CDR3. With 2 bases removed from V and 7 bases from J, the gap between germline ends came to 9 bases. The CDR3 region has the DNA TGTGCCTGGAGTAGGGGTGGGAATTCACCCCTCCACTTT. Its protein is CAWSRGGNSPLHF. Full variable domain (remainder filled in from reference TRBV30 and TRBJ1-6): SQTIHQWPATLVQPVGSPLSLECTVEGTSNPNLYWYRQAAGRGLQLLFYSVGIGQISSEVPQNLSASRPQDRQFILSSKKLLLSDSGFYLCAWSRGGNSPLHFGNGTRLTVT.

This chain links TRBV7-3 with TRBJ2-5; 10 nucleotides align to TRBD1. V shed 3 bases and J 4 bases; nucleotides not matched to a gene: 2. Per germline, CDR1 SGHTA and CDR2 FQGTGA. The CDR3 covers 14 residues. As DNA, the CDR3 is TGTGCCAGCAGCTTGACAGGGGGCAGAGAGACCCAGTACTTC. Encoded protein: CASSLTGGRETQYF.

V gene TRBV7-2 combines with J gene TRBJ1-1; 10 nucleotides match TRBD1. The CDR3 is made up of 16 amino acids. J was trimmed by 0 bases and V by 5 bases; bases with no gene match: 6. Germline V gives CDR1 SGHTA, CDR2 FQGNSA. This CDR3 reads CASSPRQGALNTEAFF. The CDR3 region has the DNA TGTGCCAGCAGCCCTAGACAGGGGGCTTTGAACACTGAAGCTTTCTTT.

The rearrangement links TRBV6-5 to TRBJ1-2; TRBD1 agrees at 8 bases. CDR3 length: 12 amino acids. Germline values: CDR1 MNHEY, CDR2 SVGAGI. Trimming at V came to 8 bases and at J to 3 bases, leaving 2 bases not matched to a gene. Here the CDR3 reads CASAGGDYGYTF. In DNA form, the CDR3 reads TGTGCCAGCGCAGGGGGCGACTATGGCTACACCTTC.

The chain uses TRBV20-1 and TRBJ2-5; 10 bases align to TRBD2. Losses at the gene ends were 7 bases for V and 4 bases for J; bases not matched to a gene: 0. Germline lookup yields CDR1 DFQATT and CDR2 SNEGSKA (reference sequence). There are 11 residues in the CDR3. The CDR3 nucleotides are TGCAGTGGACTAGCGGGAGAGACCCAGTACTTC. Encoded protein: CSGLAGETQYF.

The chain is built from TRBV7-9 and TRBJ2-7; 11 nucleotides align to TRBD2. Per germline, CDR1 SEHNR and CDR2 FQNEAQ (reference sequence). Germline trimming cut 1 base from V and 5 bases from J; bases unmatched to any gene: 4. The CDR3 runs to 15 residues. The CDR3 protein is CASSLVLAGAHEQYF. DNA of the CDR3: TGTGCCAGCAGCTTAGTACTAGCGGGGGCCCACGAGCAGTACTTC.

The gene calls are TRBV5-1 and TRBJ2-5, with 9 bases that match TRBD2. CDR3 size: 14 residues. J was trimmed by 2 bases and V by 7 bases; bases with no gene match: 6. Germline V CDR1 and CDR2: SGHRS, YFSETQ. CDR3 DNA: TGCGCCAGCCGATTAGCGGGGGCTCAAGAGACCCAGTACTTC. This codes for CASRLAGAQETQYF.

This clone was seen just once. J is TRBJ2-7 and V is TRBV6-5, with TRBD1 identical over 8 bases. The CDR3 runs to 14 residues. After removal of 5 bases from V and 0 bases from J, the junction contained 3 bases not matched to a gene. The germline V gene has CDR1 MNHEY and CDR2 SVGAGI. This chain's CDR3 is CASSRGQGSYEQYF. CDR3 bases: TGTGCCAGCAGTCGAGGACAGGGCTCCTACGAGCAGTACTTC.

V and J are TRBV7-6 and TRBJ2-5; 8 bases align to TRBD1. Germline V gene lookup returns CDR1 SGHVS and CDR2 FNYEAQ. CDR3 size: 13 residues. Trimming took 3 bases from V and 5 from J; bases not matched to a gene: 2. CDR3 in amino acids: CASSFQGAETQYF. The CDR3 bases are TGTGCCAGCAGCTTCCAGGGGGCGGAGACCCAGTACTTC. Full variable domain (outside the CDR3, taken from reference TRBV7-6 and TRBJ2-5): GAGVSQSPRYKVTKRGQDVALRCDPISGHVSLYWYRQALGQGPEFLTYFNYEAQQDKSGLPNDRFSAERPEGSISTLTIQRTEQRDSAMYRCASSFQGAETQYFGPGTRLLVL.

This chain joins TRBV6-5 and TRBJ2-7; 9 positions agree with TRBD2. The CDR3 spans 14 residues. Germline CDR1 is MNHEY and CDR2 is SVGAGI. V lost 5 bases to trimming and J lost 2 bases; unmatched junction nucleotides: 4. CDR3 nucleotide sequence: TGTGCCAGCAGTCGAAGGACTAGCGCCTACGAGCAGTACTTC. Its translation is CASSRRTSAYEQYF.

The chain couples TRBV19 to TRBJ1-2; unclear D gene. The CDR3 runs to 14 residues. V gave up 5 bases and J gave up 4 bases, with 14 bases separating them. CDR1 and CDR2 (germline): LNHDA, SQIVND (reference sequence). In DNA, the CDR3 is TGTGCCAGTAGTGCCTCCACGGTCTCCTATGGCTACACCTTC. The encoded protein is CASSASTVSYGYTF. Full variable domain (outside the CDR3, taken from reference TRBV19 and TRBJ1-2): DGGITQSPKYLFRKEGQNVTLSCEQNLNHDAMYWYRQDPGQGLRLIYYSQIVNDFQKGDIAEGYSVSREKKESFPLTVTSAQKNPTAFYLCASSASTVSYGYTFGSGTRLTVV.

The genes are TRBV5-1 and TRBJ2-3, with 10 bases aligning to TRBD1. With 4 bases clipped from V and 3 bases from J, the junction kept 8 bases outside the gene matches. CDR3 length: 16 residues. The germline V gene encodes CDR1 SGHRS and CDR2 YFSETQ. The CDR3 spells CASSEKPGQGTDTQYF. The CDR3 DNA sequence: TGCGCCAGCAGCGAGAAACCGGGACAGGGGACAGATACGCAGTATTTT.

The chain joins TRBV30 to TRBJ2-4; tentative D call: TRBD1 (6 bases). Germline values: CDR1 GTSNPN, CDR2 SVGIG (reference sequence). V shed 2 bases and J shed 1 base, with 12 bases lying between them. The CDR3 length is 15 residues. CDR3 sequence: CAWSRGGFAKNIQYF. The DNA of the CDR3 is TGTGCCTGGAGTAGAGGGGGTTTTGCCAAAAACATTCAGTACTTC. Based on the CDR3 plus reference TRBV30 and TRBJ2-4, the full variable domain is SQTIHQWPATLVQPVGSPLSLECTVEGTSNPNLYWYRQAAGRGLQLLFYSVGIGQISSEVPQNLSASRPQDRQFILSSKKLLLSDSGFYLCAWSRGGFAKNIQYFGAGTRLSVL.